The 22 T cell receptor beta chains below all came from one sample that was sequenced in a study of molecular identifiers for immune sequencing clone quantification. TCRdb reprocessed the PCR reads with MiXCR, giving one entry per CDR3 protein. This table has about 640,000 distinct CDR3 sequences, nearly 20% appearing once. The sample consisted of naive CD8+ T cells from blood, with Jurkat cell RNA spiked in. Noted subset: FACS-sorted CD8+CD4-CCR7+CD45RA+ naive T cells. All receptors come from a human donor in good health. Some libraries in this study had Jurkat cell RNA spiked in.

As to this clonotype: A much bigger clone sits one base away, suggesting this may be a read error. The rearrangement uses TRBV4-1 and TRBJ2-7; no firm D call. Looked up from germline, CDR1 is MGHRA and CDR2 is YSYEKL. The CDR3 has 15 amino acids. Trimming took 1 base from V and 2 from J, leaving 12 bases between them. CDR3 DNA sequence: TGCGCCAGCAGCCAAGCTCGACTGGGCCCCTACGAGCAGTACTTC. The encoded protein is CASSQARLGPYEQYF.

This sequence joins TRBV7-3 and TRBJ2-1; D is possibly TRBD2 (7 bases). The CDR3 loop spans 16 amino acids. From germline, CDR1 is SGHTA and CDR2 FQGTGA. Trimming pared 4 bases from V and 8 bases from J, leaving 21 bases between. CDR3 sequence (DNA): TGTGCCAGCAGCTCAATAGGGGGGGAGATGGTAGATGAGCAGTTCTTC. This encodes CASSSIGGEMVDEQFF.

This rearrangement joins TRBV29-1 to TRBJ1-2; 8 bases line up with TRBD1. The length of the CDR3 is 16 residues. The ends lost 3 bases at V and 3 bases at J; junction bases unmatched: 12. From germline, CDR1 is SQVTM and CDR2 ANQGSEA. The CDR3 here is CSVDTGQGIQHYGYTF. The CDR3 nucleotides are TGCAGCGTTGATACAGGACAGGGAATTCAACACTATGGCTACACCTTC.

The chain is built from TRBV7-9 and TRBJ2-7, with 14 bases identical to TRBD2. Germline values: CDR1 SEHNR, CDR2 FQNEAQ (reference sequence). The junction had 20 bases not matched to a gene; V was cut back by 2 bases and J by 2 bases. This CDR3 is 22 amino acids long. CDR3 in amino acids: CASSLPRAPGLAGEKATYEQYF. The CDR3 DNA sequence: TGTGCCAGCAGCTTACCGCGAGCCCCGGGACTAGCGGGAGAGAAGGCTACCTACGAGCAGTACTTC.

This clonotype was detected many times. The CDR3 DNA reads as TGCAGCGTCCGCTTGAGCGGGGGATCCTACGAGCAGTACTTC. The encoded protein is CSVRLSGGSYEQYF. This sequence joins TRBV29-1 and TRBJ2-7; 8 positions match TRBD2. V was pared by 6 bases and J by 1 base, with 8 bases of the junction left unmatched. In germline, CDR1 is SQVTM, CDR2 ANQGSEA. The CDR3 contains 14 residues.

V usage is TRBV18 and J usage is TRBJ1-1; tentatively, D is TRBD1 (6 bases). The CDR3 loop spans 17 amino acids. Germline V gives CDR1 KGHSH, CDR2 LQKENI. The V and J ends lost 2 bases and 3 bases respectively, with 19 bases between them. The CDR3 is CASSPKFQGPGDTEAFF. The DNA of the CDR3 is TGTGCCAGCTCACCAAAATTCCAGGGCCCAGGGGACACTGAAGCTTTCTTT. Filled out from reference TRBV18 and TRBJ1-1, the complete variable domain reads NAGVMQNPRHLVRRRGQEARLRCSPMKGHSHVYWYRQLPEEGLKFMVYLQKENIIDESGMPKERFSAEFPKEGPSILRIQQVVRGDSAAYFCASSPKFQGPGDTEAFFGQGTRLTVV.

There are a few counts of this clonotype. The chain recombines TRBV12-2 with TRBJ1-5. TRBV12-2 is reported as a pseudogene. This CDR3 contains 13 residues. CDR3 in DNA: TGTGCAAGTCGCTTAGCGAGGGATCAGCCCCAGCATTTT. Residues: CASRLARDQPQHF.

This clonotype was seen at least ten times. J is TRBJ2-3 and V is TRBV4-3; TRBD2 matches 8 bases. Germline V gives CDR1 LGHNA, CDR2 YSLEER. V lost 0 bases and J lost 2; bases outside the gene matches: 7. The CDR3 consists of 17 residues. CDR3 loop: CASSQDYSGELTDTQYF. DNA of the CDR3: TGCGCCAGCAGCCAAGACTATAGCGGGGAGCTCACAGATACGCAGTATTTT.

This clonotype was found many times. The chain employs TRBV19 and TRBJ2-2, with 9 bases matching TRBD1. The CDR3 loop spans 15 amino acids. The germline CDR1 and CDR2 sequences are LNHDA and SQIVND (reference sequence). After removal of 7 bases from V and 5 bases from J, the junction contained 8 bases not matched to a gene. The CDR3 sequence is CASTQGAPWTGELFF. In DNA, the CDR3 is TGTGCCAGTACACAGGGGGCGCCGTGGACCGGGGAGCTGTTTTTT.

The gene calls are TRBV11-2 and TRBJ1-1; weak D call: TRBD1 (5 bases). Deletions cut 4 bases from V and 3 bases from J, with 15 bases between. Per germline, CDR1 SGHAT and CDR2 FQNNGV. The CDR3 runs to 15 residues. For the CDR3, the DNA is TGTGCCAGCAGCTCACGGCGGGGGTTGGACACTGAAGCTTTCTTT. It yields the protein CASSSRRGLDTEAFF.

This clonotype was seen many times. This sequence joins TRBV20-1 and TRBJ2-1; 12 positions match TRBD2. With V trimmed by 2 bases and J by 10 bases, 9 bases remained unmatched. CDR1 is DFQATT and CDR2 is SNEGSKA in the germline V gene (reference sequence). The CDR3 covers 15 residues. The CDR3 region has the DNA TGCAGTGCTAGAAGGACTAGCGGGACGGTAGGAGAGCAGTTCTTC. Protein: CSARRTSGTVGEQFF.

This clonotype was recorded many times. The chain uses TRBV6-5 and TRBJ2-3; 11 nucleotides agree with TRBD2. V gave up 8 bases and J gave up 4 bases; unmatched junction bases: 14. Per germline, CDR1 MNHEY and CDR2 SVGAGI. The CDR3 is 17 amino acids. DNA of the CDR3: TGTGCCAGCGGCACCCCACCGACTAGCGGGACGTCAGATACGCAGTATTTT. It specifies CASGTPPTSGTSDTQYF.

This clonotype came up many times. The chain recombines TRBV29-1 with TRBJ2-7, with D perhaps TRBD1 (8 bases). Germline loops: CDR1 SQVTM, CDR2 ANQGSEA. V lost 5 bases and J 3 bases, leaving 14 bases between the germline ends. There are 13 residues in the CDR3. CDR3 in DNA: TGCAGCGTTTCACAGGGGGGGGACTACGAGCAGTACTTC. Its protein product is CSVSQGGDYEQYF.

The table lists this clonotype with many counts. This rearrangement joins TRBV4-1 to TRBJ2-7, with D possibly being TRBD1 (6 bases). The CDR3 runs to 15 residues. The ends were cut back, 3 bases at V and 0 bases at J, with 12 bases in the middle. Germline V CDR1 and CDR2: MGHRA, YSYEKL. The CDR3 DNA reads TGCGCCAGCAGCCACTTCAGGGGTAGCTCCTACGAGCAGTACTTC. Translated, it gives CASSHFRGSSYEQYF.

This clonotype was seen at least ten times. One end of the junction varies from germline; a read error may be responsible. CDR3 nucleotide sequence: TGTGCCAGCAGCCAAGCGGACGGAGCCTACGAGCAGTGCTTC. It is translated as CASSQADGAYEQCF. V and J are TRBV3-1 and TRBJ2-7; the D is unclear. Per the germline V gene, CDR1 is LGHDT and CDR2 is YNNKEL (reference sequence). The CDR3 has 14 amino acids.

This clonotype was observed many times. The J gene is TRBJ2-1, the V gene TRBV20-1; 9 bases agree with TRBD2. In germline, CDR1 is DFQATT, CDR2 SNEGSKA (reference sequence). The ends lost 4 bases at V and 4 bases at J; junction bases unmatched: 14. This CDR3 spans 17 amino acids. CDR3 sequence: CSANPSGDQSIYNEQFF. CDR3 DNA sequence: TGCAGTGCTAACCCTAGCGGGGATCAATCTATATACAATGAGCAGTTCTTC.

This clonotype was detected a few times. One junction end disagrees with the germline gene, perhaps due to a read error. The chain joins TRBV15 to TRBJ2-3, with a tentative D call TRBD2 (6 bases). The CDR3 length is 16 residues. CDR1 is LNHNV and CDR2 is YYDKDF in the germline V gene (reference sequence). CDR3 nucleotide sequence: TGTGCCACCAGCAGAGATTTGTTAGCGGAGACAGATACGCAGTGTTTT. It translates to CATSRDLLAETDTQCF.

The table lists this clonotype with a few counts. V usage is TRBV12-3 or TRBV12-4 and J usage is TRBJ2-5, with D possibly TRBD1 on 5 matching bases. The CDR3 extends over 14 amino acids. The germline V and J ends were trimmed by 5 bases and 7 bases, with 17 bases remaining between them. The CDR3 nucleotides are TGTGCCAGCAGTCAATTAAGCCACCAGGGGACCCAGTACTTC. Its translation is CASSQLSHQGTQYF.

The chain uses TRBV14 and TRBJ1-3; D is ambiguous. Trimming left V 0 bases short and J 0 bases short, with 9 bases between. The CDR3 totals 16 residues. Germline CDR1 is SGHDN and CDR2 is FVKESK. CDR3 sequence: CASSQEWQPSGNTIYF. The CDR3, as DNA: TGTGCCAGCAGCCAAGAATGGCAGCCCTCTGGAAACACCATATATTTT.

This clonotype was picked up many times. The chain has TRBV6-2 or TRBV6-3 and TRBJ1-1, with D uncertain. Trimming cost V 2 bases and J 2 bases, with 9 bases left between them. The germline CDR1 and CDR2 sequences are MNHEY and SVGEGT. The CDR3 is 14 residues long. The DNA of the CDR3 is TGTGCCAGCAGTTACAGTGACCGAAACACTGAAGCTTTCTTT. This encodes CASSYSDRNTEAFF.

This clonotype appeared a few times. The chain is built from TRBV3-1 and TRBJ2-5; D remains unclear. This CDR3 is 13 amino acids long. Trimming took 6 bases from V and 0 from J, leaving 8 bases between them. Germline CDR1 and CDR2: LGHDT and YNNKEL (reference sequence). CDR3 bases: TGTGCCAGCAGATATAAGTACCAAGAGACCCAGTACTTC. Translating it yields CASRYKYQETQYF.

This clonotype appeared a few times. Relative to the germline gene, one junction end is altered; a read error may explain this. This chain connects TRBV20-1 to TRBJ2-7; 7 bases fit TRBD2. Germline V gene data show CDR1 as DFQATT and CDR2 as SNEGSKA (reference sequence). This CDR3 spans 14 amino acids. The CDR3 sequence is CSARDLAESYKQYF. As DNA, the CDR3 is TGCAGTGCTAGAGATCTAGCGGAATCCTACAAGCAGTACTTC.